Listed below are T cell receptor beta chains from one sample, sequenced in a study of T cells after yellow fever vaccination. TCRdb processed the 5' RACE reads anew with MiXCR; each CDR3 protein has one entry. Altogether about 220,000 distinct CDR3 sequences are present, roughly 6.3% being singletons, with the ten largest covering around 1.1%. The source was CD4+ T cells sorted from PBMCs, collected on the day of the yellow fever booster vaccination. The receptors here all came from a man aged 25-40 years who received the YFV17D yellow fever vaccine. Each CDR3 is given with its conserved first and last residue. The D gene is left open where the match is weak. Expanded clones get a size class; other rows say once, few or many, or leave the size out.

v_gene	abundance	j_gene	d_gene	CDR3nt	CDR3aa
TRBV10-3	many	TRBJ2-2	.	TGTGCCATCAGAGGCCAGTTTGAAGCCGGGGAGCTGTTTTTT	CAIRGQFEAGELFF
TRBV7-8	few	TRBJ2-6	.	TGTGCCAGCAGCGTCCGACAGAGAAGGCTCTCTGGGGCCAACGTCCTGACTTTC	CASSVRQRRLSGANVLTF
TRBV20-1	.	TRBJ2-4	.	TGCAGTGCTCTCCGGGGTGGGGCCAAAAACAATCAGTACTTC	CSALRGGAKNNQYF
TRBV20-1	.	TRBJ1-3	.	TGCAGTGCACCAGCAGGAAACACCATATATTTT	CSAPAGNTIYF
TRBV5-1	many	TRBJ2-7	.	TGCGCCAGCAGCTTGGAACTGGGCCGAACCTACGAGCAGTACTTC	CASSLELGRTYEQYF
TRBV4-2	.	TRBJ1-2	.	TGTGCCAGCAGCCAAGCGGGAGCCTATGGCTACACCTTC	CASSQAGAYGYTF
TRBV5-1	many	TRBJ2-7	.	TGCGCCAGCAGTTTCCCGGGATCCGGCTACGAGCAGTACTTC	CASSFPGSGYEQYF
TRBV28	many	TRBJ2-5	.	TGTGCCAGCAGTCCGGGGGACAGACTGGGGGAGACCCAGTACTTC	CASSPGDRLGETQYF
TRBV7-6	.	TRBJ2-2	TRBD2	TGTGCCAGCAGCCGAACGGACGGAGCTAGCGGATACACCGGGGAGCTGTTTTTT	CASSRTDGASGYTGELFF
TRBV6-1	few	TRBJ1-1	.	TGTGCCAGCAGCCAGGCTATCGTGAACACTGAAGCTTTCTTT	CASSQAIVNTEAFF
TRBV18	many	TRBJ2-3	TRBD2	TGTGCCAGCTCACCCAGCGGACTAGCGGAGCCCTCCACAGATACGCAGTATTTT	CASSPSGLAEPSTDTQYF
TRBV12-3/TRBV12-4	many	TRBJ2-7	.	TGTGCCAGCAGTTTAGGGAGTTCCCCCTACGAGCAGTACTTC	CASSLGSSPYEQYF
TRBV3-1	few	TRBJ2-1	TRBD2	TGTGCCAGCAGACGGAGCGGGGGGACCTACAATGAGCAGTTCTTC	CASRRSGGTYNEQFF
TRBV28	many	TRBJ2-7	.	TGTGCCAGCAGAGCCGGCGGGACCTTAACCTACGAGCAGTACTTC	CASRAGGTLTYEQYF
TRBV19	many	TRBJ2-1	.	TGTGCCACCAGCCTGGGGGACAATGAGCAGTTCTTC	CATSLGDNEQFF
TRBV7-8	many	TRBJ1-1	.	TGTGCCAGCAGCTTAGCTACCCGGGCTGTGAACACTGAAGCTTTCTTT	CASSLATRAVNTEAFF
TRBV20-1	few	TRBJ2-3	.	TGCAGTGCCGAGGGGCGAGGACCCACAGATACGCAGTATTTT	CSAEGRGPTDTQYF
TRBV12-3/TRBV12-4	.	TRBJ2-3	.	TGTGCCAGCAGTTTAAGCGGGCGAAGAAACACGCAGTATTTT	CASSLSGRRNTQYF
TRBV5-1	many	TRBJ1-1	.	TGCGCCAGCAGCTTGGAGCAGTCGAACACTGAAGCTTTCTTT	CASSLEQSNTEAFF
TRBV5-1	many	TRBJ2-1	TRBD2	TGCGCCAGCAGCTTGGTCGCGTGGGGGGGTTACAATGAGCAGTTCTTC	CASSLVAWGGYNEQFF
TRBV7-2	few	TRBJ2-3	TRBD2	TGTGCCAGCAGTCCGGGACTATCATCCGATACGCAGTATTTT	CASSPGLSSDTQYF
TRBV5-6	few	TRBJ2-1	.	TGTGCCAGCAAATTGGGGGGAGCCTGGAGTTCCAATGAGCAGTTCTTC	CASKLGGAWSSNEQFF
TRBV5-6	.	TRBJ2-1	TRBD2	TGTGCCAGCAGCCCCGCCCTTAAGGGACTAGCGGACAGTCGTGAGCAGTTCTTC	CASSPALKGLADSREQFF
TRBV9	.	TRBJ2-1	.	TGTGCCAGCAGCGTACTAGAAAGCAATGAGCAGTTCTTC	CASSVLESNEQFF
TRBV7-3	.	TRBJ1-1	.	TGTGCCAGCAGCTTCGGGGGGCAGAACACTGAAGCTTTCTTT	CASSFGGQNTEAFF
TRBV11-2	.	TRBJ2-2	TRBD2	TGTGCCAGCAGCCCCCGCAGACTAGCGGGAGCAAGGGCCGGGGAGCTGTTTTTT	CASSPRRLAGARAGELFF
TRBV7-2	.	TRBJ2-1	.	TGTGCCAGCAGCCATCACGCGAGTCGTCAGGTGAATGAGCAGTTCTTC	CASSHHASRQVNEQFF
TRBV12-3/TRBV12-4	few	TRBJ1-1	.	TGTGCCAGCAGGTCGGACAGCTCGAGAAACACTGAAGCTTTCTTT	CASRSDSSRNTEAFF
TRBV12-3/TRBV12-4	few	TRBJ2-5	.	TGTGCCAGCAGTTTATCGGGCCGGGCCGGAGAGACCCAGTACTTC	CASSLSGRAGETQYF
TRBV12-3/TRBV12-4	many	TRBJ1-5	TRBD1	TGTGCCAGCAGGCTTGAGGGGGCTAGCAATCAGCCCCAGCATTTT	CASRLEGASNQPQHF
TRBV18	many	TRBJ2-1	.	TGTGCCAGCTCACCACTCAGCAATGAGCAGTTCTTC	CASSPLSNEQFF
TRBV5-6	.	TRBJ2-4	TRBD2	TGTGCCAGCGGACTAGCGGGAGGGGGCATTCAGTACTTC	CASGLAGGGIQYF
TRBV6-2/TRBV6-3	.	TRBJ2-7	TRBD2	TGTGCCAGCAGTGGCCGCCTAGCGGGAGGAATCTTCTACGAGCAGTACTTC	CASSGRLAGGIFYEQYF
TRBV10-3	many	TRBJ2-5	.	TGTGCCATCAGTATTGGACAGAAAGAGACCCAGTACTTC	CAISIGQKETQYF
TRBV7-2	few	TRBJ2-7	.	TGTGCCAGCAGCCGCCCGAGGACTGACTACGAGCAGTACTTC	CASSRPRTDYEQYF
TRBV29-1	.	TRBJ1-5	TRBD1	TGCAGCGTTGGACAGGGAAACGATCAGCCCCAGCATTTT	CSVGQGNDQPQHF
TRBV2	.	TRBJ1-6	TRBD1	TGTGCCAGCAGCCGAGGACCAGGGGGAATTGATTCACCCCTCCACTTT	CASSRGPGGIDSPLHF